What follows are 23 T cell receptor beta chains derived from one specimen sequenced in a study of blood T cells in healthy people across ages. A second PCR, run for about 6 to 11 cycles, used a sample-barcoded 5' primer plus a J-beta primer mix. MiXCR, run by TCRdb on the 5' RACE reads, gives a single entry per CDR3 protein. The sample lists approximately 2,000,000 distinct CDR3 sequences, roughly two fifths occurring once. The sequenced sample consisted of blood. Receptors were obtained from a human donor in good health.

The rearrangement joins TRBV20-1 to TRBJ2-1; tentative D call: TRBD2 (7 bases). The J call is doubtful: the DNA matches TRBJ2-7 better. The CDR3 loop spans 14 amino acids. Germline-derived CDR1 and CDR2 are DFQATT and SNEGSKA (reference sequence). The CDR3 loop is CSAPVGGAPYEQYF. In DNA, the CDR3 is TGCAGTGCTCCAGTAGGGGGGGCCCCCTACGAGCAGTACTTC.

The CDR3, as DNA: TGTGCCAGCAGCTTAGCCGCAGGGTCGGTAGCTTTCTTT. It encodes CASSLAAGSVAFF. This rearrangement joins TRBV7-8 to TRBJ1-1; weak D call: TRBD1 (5 bases). The CDR3 has 13 amino acids. V lost 0 bases and J 10 bases, leaving 12 bases between the germline ends. Germline V gene lookup returns CDR1 SGHVS and CDR2 FQNEAQ. The variable domain in full, completed from reference TRBV7-8 and TRBJ1-1, reads GAGVSQSPRYKVAKRGQDVALRCDPISGHVSLFWYQQALGQGPEFLTYFQNEAQLDKSGLPSDRFFAERPEGSVSTLKIQRTQQEDSAVYLCASSLAAGSVAFFGQGTRLTVV.

This clonotype was found once. This chain joins TRBV2 and TRBJ2-7; TRBD2 is a possible D gene (6 bases). Trimming took off 9 bases at V and 1 base at J, with 16 bases between the two ends. Germline V gives CDR1 SNHLY, CDR2 FYNNEI. The CDR3 has 14 amino acids. The CDR3 nucleotides are TGTGCCAGTGGAGGGGCAGGATCTTCCTACGAGCAGTACTTC. It translates to CASGGAGSSYEQYF.

The genes are TRBV29-1 and TRBJ2-7; 8 bases match TRBD1. This CDR3 comprises 14 residues. V shed 2 bases, J shed 3 bases, and the junction held 6 bases outside the gene matches. Germline V gives CDR1 SQVTM, CDR2 ANQGSEA. The CDR3 protein is CSVELRQGHYEQYF. CDR3 nucleotides: TGCAGCGTTGAACTTAGACAGGGGCACTACGAGCAGTACTTC.

The chain recombines TRBV15 with TRBJ1-1; TRBD1 is a possible D gene (5 bases). This CDR3 comprises 16 residues. The germline CDR1 and CDR2 sequences are LNHNV and YYDKDF (reference sequence). Deletions cut 3 bases from V and 3 bases from J, with 17 bases between. The CDR3 region is CATSRSRGHRDTEAFF. CDR3 bases: TGTGCCACCAGCAGGAGTAGGGGTCACCGGGACACTGAAGCTTTCTTT.

For this clonotype: Germline is not matched at one junction end, which may reflect a read error. V is TRBV28 and J is TRBJ2-6; D is perhaps TRBD1 (5 bases). The germline CDR1 and CDR2 sequences are MDHEN and SYDVKM. The CDR3 loop spans 15 amino acids. The chain's CDR3 is CASSLGYSGANVRTF. CDR3 DNA sequence: TGTGCCAGCAGTCTGGGGTACTCTGGGGCCAACGTCCGGACTTTC.

The rearrangement uses TRBV20-1 and TRBJ1-1; 10 positions agree with TRBD1. Germline CDR1 is DFQATT and CDR2 is SNEGSKA (reference sequence). The trim removed 6 bases at V and 2 bases at J, leaving 3 bases unmatched. The CDR3 has 13 residues. This CDR3 reads CSADRGINTEAFF. Written as DNA, the CDR3 is TGCAGTGCGGACAGGGGGATTAACACTGAAGCTTTCTTT.

V is TRBV12-5 and J is TRBJ1-5; 8 bases map to TRBD1. The CDR3 consists of 14 residues. Unmatched junction bases numbered 1, after V lost 1 base and J lost 5 bases. Germline CDR1 LGHNT, CDR2 FRNRAP. In DNA form, the CDR3 reads TGTGCTAGTGGTTTGGGGACAGGGTATCAGCCCCAGCATTTT. Translated, it gives CASGLGTGYQPQHF.

The chain links TRBV29-1 to TRBJ2-2; weak D call: TRBD1 (5 bases). Trimming left V 6 bases short and J 1 base short, with 12 bases between. This CDR3 has 14 residues. Looked up from germline, CDR1 is SQVTM and CDR2 is ANQGSEA. DNA for the CDR3: TGCAGCGTCGAATCTGACAGGAACACCGGGGAGCTGTTTTTT. Protein sequence: CSVESDRNTGELFF.

This clonotype was seen many times. The genes are TRBV6-4 and TRBJ2-1; 10 bases fit TRBD1. This CDR3 region has 14 residues. Germline values: CDR1 MRHNA, CDR2 SNTAGT. J lost 9 bases, V lost 2 bases, and 4 bases had no gene match. CDR3 amino acids: CASSDGQGVFEQFF. CDR3 DNA: TGTGCCAGCAGTGACGGACAGGGGGTTTTTGAGCAGTTCTTC.

This sequence joins TRBV7-3 and TRBJ1-2; D is undetermined. Germline V gene lookup returns CDR1 SGHTA and CDR2 FQGTGA. With 0 bases removed from V and 6 bases from J, the gap between germline ends came to 8 bases. The CDR3 sequence is 13 residues long. The CDR3 here is CASSLTVGNGYTF. The CDR3 nucleotides are TGTGCCAGCAGCTTAACGGTTGGGAATGGCTACACCTTC.

The sample holds a few counts of this clonotype. V is TRBV28 and J is TRBJ1-2; the D gene is possibly TRBD1 (6 bases). CDR1 is MDHEN and CDR2 is SYDVKM in the germline V gene. The V and J ends lost 7 bases and 5 bases respectively, with 17 bases between them. The CDR3 length is 14 residues. CDR3 nucleotides: TGTGCCAGCACACTAAGGGGGGAGAATTATGGCTACACCTTC. Encoded protein: CASTLRGENYGYTF.

The chain is built from TRBV7-9 and TRBJ2-7; TRBD2 agrees at 7 bases. Germline V gene lookup returns CDR1 SEHNR and CDR2 FQNEAQ (reference sequence). V gave up 3 bases and J gave up 6 bases; unmatched junction bases: 8. The CDR3 loop spans 14 amino acids. This chain's CDR3 is CASSLTSSQAEQYF. The CDR3 DNA follows: TGTGCCAGCAGCTTGACTAGCAGTCAGGCCGAGCAGTACTTC.

This chain connects TRBV28 to TRBJ2-3; 10 nucleotides line up with TRBD2. Germline CDR1 MDHEN, CDR2 SYDVKM. The CDR3 is 15 residues long. V lost 6 bases to trimming and J lost 5 bases; unmatched junction nucleotides: 8. The CDR3 sequence: CASRGLALAGDTQYF. The CDR3 DNA reads as TGTGCCAGCAGGGGACTAGCGCTTGCGGGAGATACGCAGTATTTT.

The sample holds a few counts of this clonotype. The chain couples TRBV20-1 to TRBJ1-1; tentatively, D is TRBD1 (5 bases). Germline-derived CDR1 and CDR2 are DFQATT and SNEGSKA (reference sequence). Trimming removed 1 base at V and 4 bases at J, with 10 bases between. The CDR3 covers 13 residues. DNA of the CDR3: TGCAGTGCTAGAGCATGGGGGGGCACTGAAGCTTTCTTT. It codes for CSARAWGGTEAFF.

With respect to this clonotype: The conserved final phenylalanine or tryptophan is absent from the CDR3, which likely points to a read error. The V call is TRBV12-3 or TRBV12-4, the J call TRBJ2-1; 7 positions agree with TRBD2. Losses at the gene ends were 2 bases for V and 7 bases for J; bases not matched to a gene: 5. CDR3 length: 14 amino acids. DNA of the CDR3: TGTGCCAGCAGTTTACAGGGACTAAGGAATGAGCAGTTCCTC. Translating gives CASSLQGLRNEQFL.

The J gene is TRBJ2-3, the V gene TRBV20-1; 9 nucleotides agree with TRBD2. The length of the CDR3 is 15 residues. V was clipped by 6 bases and J by 4 bases; unmatched bases: 11. Germline V lookup: CDR1 DFQATT, CDR2 SNEGSKA (reference sequence). CDR3 loop: CSALAGGPLADTQYF. The CDR3 nucleotides are TGCAGTGCGCTCGCGGGGGGGCCCTTAGCAGATACGCAGTATTTT.

The gene calls are TRBV13 and TRBJ2-1; 10 nucleotides align to TRBD2. Germline V gene lookup returns CDR1 PRHDT and CDR2 FYEKMQ (reference sequence). CDR3 length: 15 residues. With V trimmed by 5 bases and J by 4 bases, 5 bases remained unmatched. The DNA for the CDR3 is TGTGCCAGCAGCCACGGACTAGCGGAGTACAATGAGCAGTTCTTC. Amino acid sequence: CASSHGLAEYNEQFF.

CDR3 sequence (DNA): TGCAGCGTTCTGGGACAGGGATACAATGAGCAGTTCTTC. Residues: CSVLGQGYNEQFF. The rearrangement uses TRBV29-1 and TRBJ2-1; 9 bases match TRBD1. J gave up 4 bases and V 5 bases, and 3 bases lay outside the gene matches. CDR3 length: 13 amino acids. The germline CDR1 and CDR2 sequences are SQVTM and ANQGSEA.

This chain connects TRBV4-3 to TRBJ2-1; 10 bases are shared with TRBD2. The CDR3 is made up of 16 amino acids. CDR1 LGHNA and CDR2 YSLEER come from the germline V gene. Losses at the gene ends were 3 bases for V and 5 bases for J; bases not matched to a gene: 7. The CDR3 region is CASSHRAGGPNNEQFF. CDR3 nucleotide sequence: TGCGCCAGCAGCCACCGAGCGGGGGGGCCTAACAATGAGCAGTTCTTC.

In this sample, this clonotype turned up a few times. The chain links TRBV7-2 to TRBJ1-2; 7 bases agree with TRBD1. Trimming took 1 base from V and 2 from J; bases not matched to a gene: 7. Germline assignment: CDR1 SGHTA and CDR2 FQGNSA. The CDR3 totals 16 residues. As DNA, the CDR3 is TGTGCCAGCAGCTTAGTCCTAGGGGGCTCCAACTATGGCTACACCTTC. As protein: CASSLVLGGSNYGYTF. Filled out from reference TRBV7-2 and TRBJ1-2, the complete variable domain reads GAGVSQSPSNKVTEKGKDVELRCDPISGHTALYWYRQSLGQGLEFLIYFQGNSAPDKSGLPSDRFSAERTGGSVSTLTIQRTQQEDSAVYLCASSLVLGGSNYGYTFGSGTRLTVV.

The table lists this clonotype with a few counts. The chain combines TRBV6-5 with TRBJ2-2, with D hard to call. CDR3 length equals 11 residues. Germline-derived CDR1 and CDR2 are MNHEY and SVGAGI. The germline V and J ends were trimmed by 6 bases and 3 bases, with 2 bases remaining between them. The CDR3 DNA reads TGTGCCAGCAGGTACACCGGGGAGCTGTTTTTT. Translation: CASRYTGELFF.

This sequence joins TRBV29-1 and TRBJ2-7; TRBD1 aligns across 10 bases. From germline, CDR1 is SQVTM and CDR2 ANQGSEA. J was trimmed by 6 bases and V by 7 bases; bases with no gene match: 6. This CDR3 is 12 amino acids long. The CDR3 region has the DNA TGCAGCGCCAGGACAGGGGGTTTCGAGCAGTACTTC. Protein product: CSARTGGFEQYF.